This TCR beta chain was sequenced for a study of blood T cells in healthy people across ages. This CDR3 has 14 amino acids. CDR1 and CDR2 from the germline V gene are ENHRY and SYGVKD. Findings and caveats of the study: Higher diversity and more naive CD4+ cells were features of long-lived donors, compared to aged donors.

This clonotype occurred a few times. Its antigen is currently unknown. PCR was performed a second time for about 7 to 12 cycles using a sample-barcoded 5' primer and a J-beta primer mix. Tagging of each cDNA molecule was performed by a template-switch adaptor with 12 random nucleotides. TCRdb called the 5' RACE reads again in MiXCR, with one record for every CDR3 protein. The sample contains about 780,000 distinct CDR3 sequences, around 24% of which appear only once. This sample also appeared in a second study, on T cells of mothers and their children.

The chain combines TRBV10-3 with TRBJ2-1; D unclear. The assigned J gene may be wrong: the sequence end matches TRBJ2-7 better. The sequence was collected from a boy aged 5-17 years in good health. Input material: blood. The CDR3 loop is CAISELRPLSEQYF. As DNA, the CDR3 is TGTGCCATCAGTGAACTTAGGCCCCTAAGCGAGCAGTACTTC.